These T cell receptor beta chains were read from a single sample in a study of cytomegalovirus exposure and HLA in healthy donors. Here immunoSEQ multiplex PCR was the method, and the copy in TCRdb shows in-frame clones only, minus some. The sample shows around 100,000 clones, around 63% of them seen only once. Sequencing was done on a sample of PBMCs. These TCRs come from a human donor in good health. Both conserved end residues are part of each CDR3. The D gene is left open where the match is weak. The size of a clone is reported for some rows only, either as once, few or many, or as a class for expanded clones.

v_call: TRBV6-1
j_call: TRBJ1-1
d_call: -
clone_size: -
cdr3_nt: TGTGCCAGCAGTCTTTCAGGGAACACTGAAGCTTTCTTT
cdr3_aa: CASSLSGNTEAFF

v_call: TRBV5-4
j_call: TRBJ2-5
d_call: -
clone_size: -
cdr3_nt: TGTGCCAGCAGACCGCGGACGGGACTCACGGCACAAGAGACCCAGTACTTC
cdr3_aa: CASRPRTGLTAQETQYF

v_call: TRBV6-6
j_call: TRBJ1-1
d_call: TRBD1
clone_size: -
cdr3_nt: TGCGCCAGCAGCAACGGACAGGGGAACACTGAAGCTTTCTTT
cdr3_aa: CASSNGQGNTEAFF

v_call: TRBV27
j_call: TRBJ2-2
d_call: TRBD1
clone_size: few
cdr3_nt: TGTGCCAGCACATGGACAGGGGGGACCGGGGAGCTGTTTTTT
cdr3_aa: CASTWTGGTGELFF

v_call: TRBV7-9
j_call: TRBJ2-3
d_call: -
clone_size: -
cdr3_nt: TGTGCCAGCAGCCACCTAGCGCGCGCAGATACGCAGTATTTT
cdr3_aa: CASSHLARADTQYF

v_call: TRBV27
j_call: TRBJ2-1
d_call: -
clone_size: once
cdr3_nt: TGTGCCAGCAGTTTAAACCAGGCAAATGAGCAGTTCTTC
cdr3_aa: CASSLNQANEQFF

v_call: TRBV19
j_call: TRBJ2-5
d_call: TRBD2
clone_size: once
cdr3_nt: TGTGCCAGTAGTATCTGGACTAGCGGGAAACAAGAGACCCAGTACTTC
cdr3_aa: CASSIWTSGKQETQYF

v_call: TRBV11-2
j_call: TRBJ2-5
d_call: TRBD2
clone_size: -
cdr3_nt: TGTGCCAGCAGCTTCCGGGGTCGGGGGACTAGCGGTCTCCAAGAGACCCAGTACTTC
cdr3_aa: CASSFRGRGTSGLQETQYF

v_call: TRBV30
j_call: TRBJ1-3
d_call: -
clone_size: few
cdr3_nt: TGTGCCTGGAGCGCCCTTCGGGGAAACACCATATATTTT
cdr3_aa: CAWSALRGNTIYF

v_call: TRBV7-6
j_call: TRBJ2-3
d_call: TRBD2
clone_size: -
cdr3_nt: TGTGCCAGCAGCTTTTACGGGGCGGGAGGTATCACAGATACGCAGTATTTT
cdr3_aa: CASSFYGAGGITDTQYF

v_call: TRBV27
j_call: TRBJ2-3
d_call: -
clone_size: once
cdr3_nt: TGTGCCAGCACCTCCCTGGCGGAGTTTGGCTCGCAGTATTTT
cdr3_aa: CASTSLAEFGSQYF

v_call: TRBV29-1
j_call: TRBJ2-7
d_call: -
clone_size: -
cdr3_nt: TGCAGCGTTGGCGACATACTTAGCTACGAGCAGTACTTC
cdr3_aa: CSVGDILSYEQYF

v_call: TRBV5-6
j_call: TRBJ2-7
d_call: TRBD1
clone_size: -
cdr3_nt: TGTGCCAGCAGCGGTAGGACAGGGGTCACCTACGAGCAGTACTTC
cdr3_aa: CASSGRTGVTYEQYF

v_call: TRBV6-1
j_call: TRBJ1-5
d_call: -
clone_size: once
cdr3_nt: TGTGCCAGCAGAGGAAGAGCGAATCAGCCCCAGCATTTT
cdr3_aa: CASRGRANQPQHF

v_call: TRBV5-6
j_call: TRBJ2-7
d_call: -
clone_size: once
cdr3_nt: TGTGCCAGCAGCTTATCGACACAGGGACCCTACGAGCAGTACTTC
cdr3_aa: CASSLSTQGPYEQYF

v_call: TRBV5-8
j_call: TRBJ1-6
d_call: TRBD1
clone_size: few
cdr3_nt: TGTGCCAGCAGCTTGGGACAGGGGGCTGCACCCCTCCACTTT
cdr3_aa: CASSLGQGAAPLHF

v_call: TRBV9
j_call: TRBJ2-3
d_call: TRBD2
clone_size: -
cdr3_nt: TGTGCCAGCAGCGTAGATGGGCGGGGGGGACTAGCGGGGATAGATACGCAGTATTTT
cdr3_aa: CASSVDGRGGLAGIDTQYF

v_call: TRBV5-8
j_call: TRBJ1-5
d_call: -
clone_size: -
cdr3_nt: TGTGCCAGCAGCCGTGGACTGACCAATCAGCCCCAGCATTTT
cdr3_aa: CASSRGLTNQPQHF

v_call: TRBV21-1
j_call: TRBJ2-1
d_call: -
clone_size: -
cdr3_nt: TGTGCCAGCAGCGAATTTAGGGACTCCTGTAGCTCCTACAATGAGCAGTTCTTC
cdr3_aa: CASSEFRDSCSSYNEQFF

v_call: TRBV2
j_call: TRBJ1-5
d_call: -
clone_size: once
cdr3_nt: TGTGCCAGCAGTGAAGCGCTTCCCCCGAGGGTTGGCAATCAGCCCCAGCATTTT
cdr3_aa: CASSEALPPRVGNQPQHF

v_call: TRBV30
j_call: TRBJ2-3
d_call: -
clone_size: -
cdr3_nt: TGTGCCTGGAGATCCTCTGACTACTACACAGATACGCAGTATTTT
cdr3_aa: CAWRSSDYYTDTQYF

v_call: TRBV10-2
j_call: TRBJ2-1
d_call: TRBD2
clone_size: once
cdr3_nt: TGCGCCAGCAGTTCCCGACTAGCGAGTGGCAACAATGAGCAGTTCTTC
cdr3_aa: CASSSRLASGNNEQFF

v_call: TRBV4-1
j_call: TRBJ2-7
d_call: TRBD2
clone_size: -
cdr3_nt: TGCGCCAGCAGCCAACGAACCGGGACTAGCGGGAGAGCCTACGAGCAGTACTTC
cdr3_aa: CASSQRTGTSGRAYEQYF

v_call: TRBV10-3
j_call: TRBJ2-3
d_call: -
clone_size: -
cdr3_nt: TGTGCCATCAGGGACACAGGGATCACAGATACGCAGTATTTT
cdr3_aa: CAIRDTGITDTQYF

v_call: TRBV6-1
j_call: TRBJ2-5
d_call: -
clone_size: -
cdr3_nt: TGTGCCAGCAGTGACAGGGGGGCAGAGACCCAGTACTTC
cdr3_aa: CASSDRGAETQYF

v_call: TRBV6-1
j_call: TRBJ1-3
d_call: -
clone_size: -
cdr3_nt: TGTGCCAGCAGTGAATCGAGAGCGGTCTCTGGAAACACCATATATTTT
cdr3_aa: CASSESRAVSGNTIYF

v_call: TRBV6-5
j_call: TRBJ1-1
d_call: TRBD1
clone_size: few
cdr3_nt: TGTGCCAGCAGTTACGGGGGACAGGCGAACACTGAAGCTTTCTTT
cdr3_aa: CASSYGGQANTEAFF

v_call: TRBV25-1
j_call: TRBJ2-7
d_call: -
clone_size: -
cdr3_nt: TGTGCCAGCAGTTTCCGGGGGTTCCCCAACGAGCAGTACTTC
cdr3_aa: CASSFRGFPNEQYF

v_call: TRBV11-3
j_call: TRBJ2-3
d_call: TRBD2
clone_size: -
cdr3_nt: TGTGCCAGCAGCCTGCGGACTAGCGGGAGCGCAGATACGCAGTATTTT
cdr3_aa: CASSLRTSGSADTQYF

v_call: TRBV5-4
j_call: TRBJ2-5
d_call: TRBD2
clone_size: -
cdr3_nt: TGTGCCAGCAGCTTGGTGGGACTAGCGGGAGCGGGGGAGACCCAGTACTTC
cdr3_aa: CASSLVGLAGAGETQYF